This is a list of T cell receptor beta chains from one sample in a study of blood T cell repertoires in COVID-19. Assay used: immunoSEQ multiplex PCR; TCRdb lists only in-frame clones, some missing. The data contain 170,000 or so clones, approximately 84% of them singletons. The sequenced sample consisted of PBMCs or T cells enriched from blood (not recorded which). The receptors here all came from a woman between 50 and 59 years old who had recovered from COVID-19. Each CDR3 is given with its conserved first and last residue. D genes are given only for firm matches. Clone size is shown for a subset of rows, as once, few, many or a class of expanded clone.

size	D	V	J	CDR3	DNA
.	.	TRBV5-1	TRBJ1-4	CASSLEGATNEKLFF	TGCGCCAGCAGCTTGGAAGGGGCTACTAATGAAAAACTGTTTTTT
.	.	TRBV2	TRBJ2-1	CASGKGYNEQFF	TGTGCCAGCGGGAAGGGGTACAATGAGCAGTTCTTC
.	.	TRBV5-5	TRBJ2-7	CASSRPGVGEQYF	TGTGCCAGCAGCCGGCCGGGGGTAGGCGAGCAGTACTTC
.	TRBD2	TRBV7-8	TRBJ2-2	CASSLAGGFAGELFF	TGTGCCAGCAGCTTAGCGGGAGGGTTTGCCGGGGAGCTGTTTTTT
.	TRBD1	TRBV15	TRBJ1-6	CATSRSGQGASPLHF	TGTGCCACCAGCAGGAGCGGACAGGGCGCTTCACCCCTCCACTTT
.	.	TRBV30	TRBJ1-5	CAWDDRFQPQHF	TGTGCCTGGGACGACAGGTTTCAGCCCCAGCATTTT
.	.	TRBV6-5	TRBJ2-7	CASSPPGTYEQYF	TGTGCCAGCAGTCCCCCGGGAACCTACGAGCAGTACTTC
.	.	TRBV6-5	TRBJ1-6	CASKRAGEYNSPLHF	TGTGCCAGCAAAAGGGCGGGGGAGTATAATTCACCCCTCCACTTT
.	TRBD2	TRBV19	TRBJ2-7	CASSIGVPTSAYSYEQYF	TGTGCCAGTAGTATAGGGGTCCCGACTAGCGCCTATTCCTACGAGCAGTACTTC
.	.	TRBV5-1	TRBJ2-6	CASSLVPGHSGANVLTF	TGCGCCAGCAGCTTGGTTCCAGGGCACTCTGGGGCCAACGTCCTGACTTTC
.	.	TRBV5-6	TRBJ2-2	CASSFGGAENTGELFF	TGTGCCAGCAGTTTCGGTGGTGCGGAGAACACCGGGGAGCTGTTTTTT
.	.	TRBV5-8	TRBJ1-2	CASSLVAGTYGYTF	TGTGCCAGCAGCTTGGTCGCGGGTACCTATGGCTACACCTTC
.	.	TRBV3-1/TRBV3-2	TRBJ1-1	CASSQVSRGTEAFF	TGTGCCAGCAGCCAAGTCAGCCGCGGCACTGAAGCTTTCTTT
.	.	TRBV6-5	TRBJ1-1	CASSIEGGTEAFF	TGTGCCAGCAGTATAGAGGGTGGCACTGAAGCTTTCTTT
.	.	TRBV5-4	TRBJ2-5	CASSLAAGTQETQYF	TGTGCCAGCAGCTTGGCCGCCGGGACACAAGAGACCCAGTACTTC
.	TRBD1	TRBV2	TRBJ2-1	CASSRRDRGAYNEQFF	TGTGCCAGCAGTCGCCGGGACAGGGGCGCCTACAATGAGCAGTTCTTC
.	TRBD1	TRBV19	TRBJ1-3	CASTRTGGGNTIYF	TGTGCCAGTACCCGAACAGGGGGAGGGAACACCATATATTTT
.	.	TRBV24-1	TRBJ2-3	CATSDLNSFSTDTQYF	TGTGCCACCAGTGATTTGAACAGCTTTAGCACAGATACGCAGTATTTT
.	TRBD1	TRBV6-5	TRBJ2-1	CASSYSPGQGSNEQFF	TGTGCCAGCAGTTACTCTCCGGGACAGGGGAGCAATGAGCAGTTCTTC
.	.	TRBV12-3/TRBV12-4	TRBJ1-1	CASSVNTEAFF	TGTGCCAGCAGCGTTAACACTGAAGCTTTCTTT
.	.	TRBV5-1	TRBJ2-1	CASSLEQGNDEQFF	TGCGCCAGCAGCTTGGAACAGGGTAACGATGAGCAGTTCTTC
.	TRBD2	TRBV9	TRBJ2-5	CASSVSGTGGPETQYF	TGTGCCAGCAGCGTCTCCGGTACGGGAGGGCCAGAGACCCAGTACTTC
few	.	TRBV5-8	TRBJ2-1	CASSDRGLASPEQFF	TGTGCCAGCAGCGACAGGGGACTAGCCTCGCCTGAGCAGTTCTTC
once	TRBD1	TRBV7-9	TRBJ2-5	CASSPGTGAQETQYF	TGTGCCAGCAGCCCCGGGACAGGGGCTCAAGAGACCCAGTACTTC
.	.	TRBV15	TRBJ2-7	CATSRDPGSSYEQYF	TGTGCCACCAGCAGAGACCCGGGAAGCTCCTACGAGCAGTACTTC
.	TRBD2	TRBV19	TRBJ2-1	CASSTPGLGRVIPSDEQFF	TGTGCCAGTAGTACCCCGGGACTGGGGAGGGTTATCCCATCGGATGAGCAGTTCTTC
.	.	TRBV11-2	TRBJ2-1	CASSRGQPRNEQFF	TGTGCCAGCAGCCGCGGACAGCCTAGGAATGAGCAGTTCTTC
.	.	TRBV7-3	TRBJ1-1	CASSLSGMNTEAFF	TGTGCCAGCAGCTTATCCGGTATGAACACTGAAGCTTTCTTT
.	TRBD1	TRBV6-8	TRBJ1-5	CARGMTGDDQPQHF	TGTGCCAGGGGGATGACAGGGGATGATCAGCCCCAGCATTTT
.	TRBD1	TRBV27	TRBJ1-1	CASSWGRGLAEAFF	TGTGCCAGCAGTTGGGGCAGGGGGCTGGCTGAAGCTTTCTTT
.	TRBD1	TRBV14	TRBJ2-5	CASSQLGQGETQYF	TGTGCCAGCAGCCAACTGGGACAGGGGGAGACCCAGTACTTC
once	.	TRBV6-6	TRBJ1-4	CASSRTNEKLFF	TGTGCCAGCAGCCGAACTAATGAAAAACTGTTTTTT